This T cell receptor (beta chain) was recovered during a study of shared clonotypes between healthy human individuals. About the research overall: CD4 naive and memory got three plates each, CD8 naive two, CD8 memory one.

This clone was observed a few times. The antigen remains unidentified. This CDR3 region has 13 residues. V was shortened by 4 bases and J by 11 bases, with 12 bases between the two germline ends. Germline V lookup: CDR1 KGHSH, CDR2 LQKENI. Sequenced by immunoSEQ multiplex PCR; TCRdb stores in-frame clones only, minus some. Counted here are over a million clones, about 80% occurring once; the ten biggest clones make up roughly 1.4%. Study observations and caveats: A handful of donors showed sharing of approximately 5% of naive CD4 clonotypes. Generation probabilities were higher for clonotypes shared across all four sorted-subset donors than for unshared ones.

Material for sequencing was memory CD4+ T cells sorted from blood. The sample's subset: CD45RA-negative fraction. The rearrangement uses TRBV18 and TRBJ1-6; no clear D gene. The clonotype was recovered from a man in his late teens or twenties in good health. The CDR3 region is CASSQLSEAPLHF. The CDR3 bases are TGTGCCAGCTCACAACTTTCAGAGGCACCCCTCCACTTT.